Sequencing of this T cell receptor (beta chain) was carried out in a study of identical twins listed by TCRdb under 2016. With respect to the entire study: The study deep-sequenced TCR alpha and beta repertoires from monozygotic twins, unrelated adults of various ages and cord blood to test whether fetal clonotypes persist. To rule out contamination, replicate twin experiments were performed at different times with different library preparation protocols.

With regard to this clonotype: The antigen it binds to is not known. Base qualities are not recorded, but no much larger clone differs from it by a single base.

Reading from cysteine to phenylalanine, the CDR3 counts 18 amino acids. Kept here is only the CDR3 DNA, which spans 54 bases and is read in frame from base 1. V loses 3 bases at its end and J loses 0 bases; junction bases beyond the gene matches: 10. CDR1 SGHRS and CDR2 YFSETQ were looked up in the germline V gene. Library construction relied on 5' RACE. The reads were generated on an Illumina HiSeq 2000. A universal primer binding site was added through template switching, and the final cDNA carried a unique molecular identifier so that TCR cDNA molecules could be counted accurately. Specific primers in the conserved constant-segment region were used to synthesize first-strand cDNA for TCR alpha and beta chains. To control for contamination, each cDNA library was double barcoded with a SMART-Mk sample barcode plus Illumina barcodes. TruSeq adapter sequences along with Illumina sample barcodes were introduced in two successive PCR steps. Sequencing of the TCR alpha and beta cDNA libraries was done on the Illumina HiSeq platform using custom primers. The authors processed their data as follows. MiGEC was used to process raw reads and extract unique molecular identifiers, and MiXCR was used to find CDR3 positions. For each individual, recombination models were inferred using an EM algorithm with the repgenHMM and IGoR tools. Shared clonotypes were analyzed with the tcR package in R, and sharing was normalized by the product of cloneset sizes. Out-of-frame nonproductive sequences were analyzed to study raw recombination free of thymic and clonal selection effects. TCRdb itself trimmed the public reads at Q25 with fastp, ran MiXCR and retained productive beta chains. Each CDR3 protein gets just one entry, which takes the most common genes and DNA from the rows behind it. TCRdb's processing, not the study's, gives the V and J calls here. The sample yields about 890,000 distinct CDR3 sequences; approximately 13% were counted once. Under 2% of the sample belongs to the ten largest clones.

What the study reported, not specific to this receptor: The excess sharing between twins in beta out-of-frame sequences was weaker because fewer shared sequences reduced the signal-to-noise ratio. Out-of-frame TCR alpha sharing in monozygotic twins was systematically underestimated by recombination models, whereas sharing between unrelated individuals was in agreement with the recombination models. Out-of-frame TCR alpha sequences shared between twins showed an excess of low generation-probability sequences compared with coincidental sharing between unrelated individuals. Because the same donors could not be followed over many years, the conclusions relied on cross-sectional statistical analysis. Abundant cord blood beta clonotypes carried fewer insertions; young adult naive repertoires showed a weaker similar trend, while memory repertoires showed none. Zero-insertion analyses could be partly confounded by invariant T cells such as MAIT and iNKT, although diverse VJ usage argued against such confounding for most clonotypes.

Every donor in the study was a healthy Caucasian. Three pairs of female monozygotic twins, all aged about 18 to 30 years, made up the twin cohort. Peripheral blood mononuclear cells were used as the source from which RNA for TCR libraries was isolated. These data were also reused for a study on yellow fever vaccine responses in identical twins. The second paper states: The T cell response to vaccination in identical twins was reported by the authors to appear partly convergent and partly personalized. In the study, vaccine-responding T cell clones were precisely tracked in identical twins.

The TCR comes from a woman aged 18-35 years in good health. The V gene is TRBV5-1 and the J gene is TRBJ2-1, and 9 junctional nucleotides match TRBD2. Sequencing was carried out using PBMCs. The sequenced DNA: TGCGCCAGCAGCTGGATGCCCTCTAGCGGGGTCTCCTACAATGAGCAGTTCTTC. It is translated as CASSWMPSSGVSYNEQFF.